This T cell receptor (beta chain) emerged from a study of T cell responses to AZD1222 COVID-19 vaccine. The CDR3 loop spans 16 amino acids. Trimming cost V 3 bases and J 0 bases, with 12 bases left between them. Germline V CDR1 and CDR2: MNHEY, SVGEGT. Profiling relied on immunoSEQ multiplex PCR, and the TCRdb table lists in-frame clones only, not all of them. Of roughly 120,000 clones in the sample, 85% to 90% were seen once. The specimen was peripheral blood, collected on day 0 of AZD1222 vaccination. The rearrangement joins TRBV6-2 or TRBV6-3 to TRBJ2-4; unclear D gene. The TCR was taken from an adult in good health. CDR3 residues: CASSYQSYLAKNIQYF. In DNA, the CDR3 is TGTGCCAGCAGTTATCAGTCATATTTAGCCAAAAACATTCAGTACTTC.